Listed below are T cell receptor beta chains from one sample, sequenced in a study of T cell changes during pregnancy in multiple sclerosis. Assay: immunoSEQ multiplex PCR; the TCRdb copy retains only in-frame clones and omits some. The repertoire holds around 75,000 clones, with about 91% as singletons. Sample: CD4+ T cells from peripheral blood mononuclear cells, taken in the third trimester of pregnancy. The source is a female donor in good health, enrolled as a control in a pregnancy study. Both conserved end residues are part of each CDR3. Fields, in order: V gene, J gene, D gene, clone size, CDR3 DNA, CDR3 protein. The D gene is left open where the match is weak. The size of a clone is reported for some rows only, either as once, few or many, or as a class for expanded clones.

V: TRBV5-4
J: TRBJ2-3
D: .
size: once
DNA: TGTGCCAGCAGCCAAGTCGGGGACACAGATACGCAGTATTTT
CDR3: CASSQVGDTDTQYF

V: TRBV11-3
J: TRBJ2-1
D: .
size: .
DNA: TGTGCCAGCTCGGGGGACTCCTACAATGAGCAGTTCTTC
CDR3: CASSGDSYNEQFF

V: TRBV27
J: TRBJ1-2
D: TRBD1
size: .
DNA: TGTGCCGGGGTGACAGGGAACTATGGCTACACCTTC
CDR3: CAGVTGNYGYTF

V: TRBV7-3
J: TRBJ2-7
D: TRBD1
size: .
DNA: TGTGCCAGCAGCATAGGGACAGGGGAATACGAGCAGTACTTC
CDR3: CASSIGTGEYEQYF

V: TRBV19
J: TRBJ1-1
D: .
size: .
DNA: TGTGCCAGTAGAGGGGTAATGAACACTGAAGCTTTCTTT
CDR3: CASRGVMNTEAFF

V: TRBV5-8
J: TRBJ1-3
D: .
size: .
DNA: TGTGCCAGCAGCTTACGAGGAACTGGAAACACCATATATTTT
CDR3: CASSLRGTGNTIYF

V: TRBV18
J: TRBJ1-2
D: .
size: .
DNA: TGTGCCAGCTCACCAAGAGGAGCGGGACCGACCGCTAACTATGGCTACACCTTC
CDR3: CASSPRGAGPTANYGYTF

V: TRBV6-1
J: TRBJ1-3
D: .
size: .
DNA: TGTGCCAGCAATGAGGTCATCGGTGAGAACACCATATATTTT
CDR3: CASNEVIGENTIYF

V: TRBV7-2
J: TRBJ1-5
D: .
size: .
DNA: TGTGCCAGCAGCTTAGCAGCGAATAGCAATCAGCCCCAGCATTTT
CDR3: CASSLAANSNQPQHF

V: TRBV11-1
J: TRBJ2-3
D: TRBD2
size: .
DNA: TGTGCCAGCAGCCTCGGGACTAGCGGGGGTAGCACAGATACGCAGTATTTT
CDR3: CASSLGTSGGSTDTQYF

V: TRBV9
J: TRBJ1-1
D: .
size: few
DNA: TGTGCCAGCAGCGTAGGAACGGGAATGGGGAACACTGAAGCTTTCTTT
CDR3: CASSVGTGMGNTEAFF

V: TRBV4-1
J: TRBJ1-2
D: TRBD1
size: .
DNA: TGCGCCAGCAGCCAGACCGAGACAGGGGGAGGGTATGGCTACACCTTC
CDR3: CASSQTETGGGYGYTF

V: TRBV30
J: TRBJ1-1
D: .
size: .
DNA: TGTGCCTGCATTGATCGAGGGCGGGGCACTGAAGCTTTCTTT
CDR3: CACIDRGRGTEAFF

V: TRBV6-1
J: TRBJ2-2
D: .
size: .
DNA: TGTGCCAGCAGCCAGGGTATGGACGGGGAGCTGTTTTTT
CDR3: CASSQGMDGELFF

V: TRBV7-2
J: TRBJ1-6
D: .
size: .
DNA: TGTGCCAGCAGCTTAGATCGGGGAAATTCACCCCTCCACTTT
CDR3: CASSLDRGNSPLHF

V: TRBV7-2
J: TRBJ1-2
D: .
size: .
DNA: TGTGCCAGCAGCTTAGACTCCTCGGGGGTCGGCTACACCTTC
CDR3: CASSLDSSGVGYTF

V: TRBV2
J: TRBJ1-1
D: .
size: .
DNA: TGTGCCAGCAGTCCTAGTAGGGGTAACACTGAAGCTTTCTTT
CDR3: CASSPSRGNTEAFF

V: TRBV5-1
J: TRBJ2-2
D: TRBD1
size: few
DNA: TGCGCCAGCAGCTTAGGACAGGGCTATTCCGGGGAGCTGTTTTTT
CDR3: CASSLGQGYSGELFF

V: TRBV28
J: TRBJ2-3
D: .
size: .
DNA: TGTGCCAGCAGTGGGGGCGGCACAGATACGCAGTATTTT
CDR3: CASSGGGTDTQYF

V: TRBV5-4
J: TRBJ1-5
D: TRBD1
size: .
DNA: TGTGCCAGCAGCCACGGGACAGGGGGCCCTTATAGCAATCAGCCCCAGCATTTT
CDR3: CASSHGTGGPYSNQPQHF

V: TRBV7-8
J: TRBJ1-2
D: .
size: .
DNA: TGTGCCAGCAGCTTCCGGGACAATGGCTACACCTTC
CDR3: CASSFRDNGYTF

V: TRBV2
J: TRBJ2-1
D: TRBD2
size: once
DNA: TGTGCCAGCAGTGTTCGGACTAGAAACAATGAGCAGTTCTTC
CDR3: CASSVRTRNNEQFF

V: TRBV15
J: TRBJ1-3
D: .
size: .
DNA: TGTGCCACCAGCAGAGAAAGGTCCAGGGTCTCTGGAAACACCATATATTTT
CDR3: CATSRERSRVSGNTIYF

V: TRBV7-2
J: TRBJ1-2
D: TRBD1
size: once
DNA: TGTGCCAGCAGGATTCTCTCGGTAGGGGGCGCTGGCTACACCTTC
CDR3: CASRILSVGGAGYTF

V: TRBV5-1
J: TRBJ2-6
D: TRBD1
size: .
DNA: TGCGCCAGCAGCCCGGACAGGGAGGCTGGGGCCAACGTCCTGACTTTC
CDR3: CASSPDREAGANVLTF

V: TRBV2
J: TRBJ1-2
D: .
size: .
DNA: TGTGCCAGCAGCCTGGGGGGGAACTATGGCTACACCTTC
CDR3: CASSLGGNYGYTF

V: TRBV4-1
J: TRBJ2-2
D: .
size: once
DNA: TGCGCCAGCAGCCAAGAAGCTTCGGTAGCCGGGGAGCTGTTTTTT
CDR3: CASSQEASVAGELFF

V: TRBV30
J: TRBJ2-3
D: .
size: .
DNA: TGTGCCTGGAACCTTAACGCTAACCGAGATACGCAGTATTTT
CDR3: CAWNLNANRDTQYF

V: TRBV7-2
J: TRBJ1-2
D: .
size: .
DNA: TGTGCCAGCAGCTTAGACAGCCTCTATGGCTACACCTTC
CDR3: CASSLDSLYGYTF

V: TRBV5-1
J: TRBJ1-1
D: TRBD1
size: .
DNA: TGCGCCAGCAGCCCGGGACAGGGAAATGAAGCTTTCTTT
CDR3: CASSPGQGNEAFF

V: TRBV9
J: TRBJ2-7
D: .
size: .
DNA: TGTGCCAGCAGCGTAGGCGGGCAGTTCTACGAGCAGTACTTC
CDR3: CASSVGGQFYEQYF

V: TRBV5-1
J: TRBJ1-1
D: .
size: .
DNA: TGCGCCAGCAGCTTGGTTCGGGGGGAGGGGAACACTGAAGCTTTCTTT
CDR3: CASSLVRGEGNTEAFF

V: TRBV4-2
J: TRBJ2-2
D: TRBD2
size: .
DNA: TGTGCCAGCAGTCCCCGGGCTAGCGGGGGGGTGAACACCGGGGAGCTGTTTTTT
CDR3: CASSPRASGGVNTGELFF

V: TRBV5-8
J: TRBJ1-4
D: TRBD1
size: .
DNA: TGTGCCAGCAGCTTGACAGGGGGCAAGGATGAAAAACTGTTTTTT
CDR3: CASSLTGGKDEKLFF

V: TRBV5-6
J: TRBJ2-3
D: .
size: .
DNA: TGTGCCAGCAACAAGGGGTACGATACGCAGTATTTT
CDR3: CASNKGYDTQYF

V: TRBV29-1
J: TRBJ1-2
D: TRBD1
size: .
DNA: TGCAGCGCAAGAAGGACAGGGGGTGGAGGCTACACCTTC
CDR3: CSARRTGGGGYTF

V: TRBV2
J: TRBJ1-2
D: .
size: many
DNA: TGTGCCAGCGGGCGGGGTGACTACAATGGCTACACCTTC
CDR3: CASGRGDYNGYTF